Listed below are T cell receptor beta chains from one sample, sequenced in a study of T cell repertoires in cytomegalovirus infection. TCRdb independently ran MiXCR on the reads; one entry per CDR3 protein. This table holds 200,000 to 250,000 distinct CDR3 sequences, roughly 22% found once. Sequences were obtained from CD8+ T cells from PBMCs. The receptors were gathered from a human donor in good health (CMV status not recorded). Some clones in this sample may be carry-over from other donors' samples. The CDR3 runs from the conserved cysteine through the conserved F or W. D genes are given only for firm matches. Not all rows give a size; the values are once, few, many and, for expanded clones, a class.

d_call j_call v_call clone_size cdr3_nt cdr3_aa
TRBD1 TRBJ1-1 TRBV28 . TGTGCCAGCAGCGATACAACGGGACAGTCCACTGAAGCTTTCTTT CASSDTTGQSTEAFF
TRBD1 TRBJ2-7 TRBV28 few TGTGCCAGCGGCGGACAGGGGGTTATCAGGGAGCAGTACTTC CASGGQGVIREQYF
TRBD2 TRBJ2-5 TRBV6-2/TRBV6-3 . TGTGCCAGCAGTTATCCATTAGCGGGGGAACCCACCGAGACCCAGTACTTC CASSYPLAGEPTETQYF
TRBD1 TRBJ1-2 TRBV7-9 . TGTGCCAGCAGCTTATATCAGGGGGCCTCGGACTATGGCTACACCTTC CASSLYQGASDYGYTF
TRBD2 TRBJ2-7 TRBV2 . TGTGCCAGCAGTGAAGGGACTAGCGCCTCCTACGAGCAGTACTTC CASSEGTSASYEQYF
. TRBJ2-3 TRBV11-2 few TGTGCCAGCAGCTTAGAGCCTCCGAAAATGGGGCCACCAGATACGCAGTATTTT CASSLEPPKMGPPDTQYF
. TRBJ1-1 TRBV28 few TGTGCCAGCAGTTTTGCGGGATTCCAGAACACTGAAGCTTTCTTT CASSFAGFQNTEAFF
. TRBJ2-7 TRBV6-6 few TGTGCCAGCAGTTACTTAGAGCCCGAATCCTACGAGCAGTACTTC CASSYLEPESYEQYF
. TRBJ1-2 TRBV6-1 many TGTGCCAGCAGTGAAGCGGTCAGGACTAACTATGGCTACACCTTC CASSEAVRTNYGYTF
. TRBJ2-1 TRBV27 many TGTGCCAGCAGTTTAAGTAGATATTCCTACAATGAGCAGTTCTTC CASSLSRYSYNEQFF
. TRBJ1-1 TRBV9 . TGTGCCAGCAGCCCTGGGACTGATCTTACTGAAGCTTTCTTT CASSPGTDLTEAFF
. TRBJ2-3 TRBV5-1 . TGCGCCAGCAGCCTTAAACCGGACAGCAACACAGATACGCAGTATTTT CASSLKPDSNTDTQYF
TRBD2 TRBJ2-5 TRBV11-2 . TGTGCCAGCAGCACTAGCGGGGGACTCTACCTCCAAGAGACCCAGTACTTC CASSTSGGLYLQETQYF
. TRBJ1-4 TRBV7-6 many TGTGCCAGCAGTCCCCGACACGCGACCCTTAGGGCGTGGGATGAAAAGCTGTTTTTT CASSPRHATLRAWDEKLFF
. TRBJ1-1 TRBV6-8 few TGTGCCAGCCCTTCGAAAACGCCCGCCTCCACGGAAGCTTTCTTT CASPSKTPASTEAFF
. TRBJ2-7 TRBV7-2 many TGTGCCAGCAGCTTAGCCGGGGGTTACGAGCAGTACTTC CASSLAGGYEQYF
TRBD1 TRBJ2-3 TRBV28 many TGTGCCAGCAGCTCGGGACAGTTCCGTGCAGATACGCAGTATTTT CASSSGQFRADTQYF
TRBD2 TRBJ2-7 TRBV7-2 many TGTGCCAGCAGCTTGCTCGCGGGGGGATTAAGCGAGCAGTACTTC CASSLLAGGLSEQYF
TRBD1 TRBJ1-2 TRBV20-1 few TGCAGTGCTAGAGATAAGGGGGCGGACTATGGCTACACCTTC CSARDKGADYGYTF
TRBD2 TRBJ2-1 TRBV6-4 few TGTGCCAGCAGTGACGGCCTCGGGGGGAATGAGCAGTTCTTC CASSDGLGGNEQFF
. TRBJ1-5 TRBV19 few TGTGCCAGTAGTCCCCCCCAGCAGCCCCAGCATTTT CASSPPQQPQHF
TRBD2 TRBJ2-1 TRBV7-2 many TGTGCCAGCAGCTTAGTACCTAGCGGGGGGTACAATGAGCAGTTCTTC CASSLVPSGGYNEQFF
TRBD1 TRBJ2-1 TRBV9 . TGTGCCAGCAGCGTAGTAATTTCGGACAGGGGGCGGGAGGAGCAGTTCTTC CASSVVISDRGREEQFF
. TRBJ2-7 TRBV7-9 many TGTGCCAGCAGCTTAGTCTCGGGTTCCCACGAGCAGTACTTC CASSLVSGSHEQYF
. TRBJ1-5 TRBV19 few TGTGCCAGTAGTATTGGGGGGTTGGGCAATCAGCCCCAGCATTTT CASSIGGLGNQPQHF
. TRBJ1-2 TRBV14 . TGTGCCAGCAGCCAAGGATTGCTTAGCGGTGGCTACACCTTC CASSQGLLSGGYTF
. TRBJ1-3 TRBV2 . TGTGCCAGCATCCCCCAGGGGATGGGAAACACCATATATTTT CASIPQGMGNTIYF
. TRBJ1-1 TRBV14 . TGTGCCAGCAGCCATCTTCGCACTGAAGCTTTCTTT CASSHLRTEAFF
TRBD1 TRBJ2-1 TRBV10-3 few TGTGCCATCAGTGATCCCGGGAGGACAGGGGATTTCAATGAGCAGTTCTTC CAISDPGRTGDFNEQFF
. TRBJ2-2 TRBV6-5 . TGTGCCAGCAGTTATGGGGGAGAAACCGGGGAGCTGCTTTTT CASSYGGETGELLF
. TRBJ2-1 TRBV12-3/TRBV12-4 many TGTGCCAGCAGTTTATATACAGCTTACAATGAGCAGTTCTTC CASSLYTAYNEQFF
. TRBJ2-5 TRBV29-1 few TGCAGCGGACGAGCGCCTGAGACCCAGTACTTC CSGRAPETQYF
. TRBJ2-5 TRBV20-1 . TGCAGTGCTAGAGATTACCAAACGCCAGGGGGGTTGGAGACCCAGTACTTC CSARDYQTPGGLETQYF
TRBD1 TRBJ2-1 TRBV6-5 many TGTGCCAGCAGCGGGACAGGGCCCTACAATGAGCAGTTCTTC CASSGTGPYNEQFF
. TRBJ2-3 TRBV11-3 many TGTGCCAGCAGCGCCTATGGGCGGGGAGAGAGCACAGATACGCAGTATTTT CASSAYGRGESTDTQYF
TRBD1 TRBJ1-5 TRBV7-2 many TGTGCCAGCAGCCCACGGGACAGGGCTCAGCCCCAGCATTTT CASSPRDRAQPQHF
TRBD1 TRBJ2-5 TRBV3-1 . TGTGCCAGCAGCCAAGATTGGGGGGACAGGGGGCGCATAGCCGAAGAGACCCAGTACTTC CASSQDWGDRGRIAEETQYF
. TRBJ2-7 TRBV20-1 . TGCAGTGCTAGCACTCGGGACCCTCCTTCCTACGAGCAGTACTTC CSASTRDPPSYEQYF
TRBD1 TRBJ2-7 TRBV6-1 . TGTGCCAGCAGTGAATGGGACAGGGGTGTCTCCTACGAGCAGTACTTC CASSEWDRGVSYEQYF
. TRBJ1-2 TRBV28 many TGTGCCAGTAAACAGGGTTGGGGCTATGGCTACACCTTC CASKQGWGYGYTF
. TRBJ2-5 TRBV6-1 many TGTGCCAGCAGACCCCAGGACCACCCGGCTGAGACCCAGTACTTC CASRPQDHPAETQYF
. TRBJ2-2 TRBV7-3 few TGTGCCAGCAGCTTATTCACTAGGGCGGCCGGGGAGCTGTTTTTT CASSLFTRAAGELFF
. TRBJ1-2 TRBV4-1 many TGCGCCAGCAGCCATCTCTCCGGGATTTCGGATGGCTACACCTTC CASSHLSGISDGYTF
. TRBJ2-1 TRBV10-3 . TGTGCCATCAGTGAGCCCAGGGGTGAGCAGTTCTTC CAISEPRGEQFF
. TRBJ2-2 TRBV7-2 few TGTGCCAGCAGCACGGGTCCCAACACCGGGGAGCTGTTTTTT CASSTGPNTGELFF
. TRBJ1-2 TRBV29-1 . TGCAGCGTCTCCCGGGGAAGGGGCTACACCTTC CSVSRGRGYTF